These 11 T cell receptor beta chains were all obtained from the same sample, sequenced in a study of shared clonotypes between healthy human individuals. TCRdb keeps only in-frame clones here, not all; method: immunoSEQ multiplex PCR. The sample has roughly 2 million clones, 95% seen once. The sequenced sample was naive CD4+ T cells sorted from blood. Specified subset: CD45RA+ positively selected. All receptors derive from a man aged 18 to 30 in good health.

The chain has TRBV5-4 and TRBJ2-7, with D tentatively TRBD2 (6 bases). V shed 5 bases and J shed 2 bases, with 20 bases lying between them. The CDR3 spans 16 residues. Germline V gene data show CDR1 as SGHNT and CDR2 as YYREEE (reference sequence). The CDR3 region is CASRISGTSPTYEQYF. CDR3 DNA: TGTGCCAGCAGGATAAGTGGGACTTCCCCAACCTACGAGCAGTACTTC. Combining the CDR3 with reference TRBV5-4 and TRBJ2-7 gives the whole variable domain ETGVTQSPTHLIKTRGQQVTLRCSSQSGHNTVSWYQQALGQGPQFIFQYYREEENGRGNFPPRFSGLQFPNYSSELNVNALELDDSALYLCASRISGTSPTYEQYFGPGTRLTVT.

This clone appeared once. The rearrangement uses TRBV7-9 and TRBJ1-5; D gene uncertain. This CDR3 has 14 amino acids. V lost 0 bases to trimming and J lost 3 bases, with 6 bases between them. Looked up from germline, CDR1 is SEHNR and CDR2 is FQNEAQ (reference sequence). The CDR3 DNA reads TGTGCCAGCAGCTTAGCCAGTACCAATCAGCCCCAGCATTTT. Protein: CASSLASTNQPQHF. The complete variable domain, with remaining parts taken from reference TRBV7-9 and TRBJ1-5, reads DTGVSQNPRHKITKRGQNVTFRCDPISEHNRLYWYRQTLGQGPEFLTYFQNEAQLEKSRLLSDRFSAERPKGSFSTLEIQRTEQGDSAMYLCASSLASTNQPQHFGDGTRLSIL.

The chain joins TRBV2 to TRBJ2-4; a weak D match, TRBD1 (5 bases). Trimming cost V 6 bases and J 8 bases, with 23 bases left between them. CDR3 length: 16 amino acids. The germline CDR1 and CDR2 sequences are SNHLY and FYNNEI. CDR3 loop: CASRPQVGVAIDIQYF. The CDR3 nucleotides are TGTGCCAGCAGACCCCAGGTAGGGGTTGCGATAGACATTCAGTACTTC.

This clone was observed a few times. Other DNA sequences in this specimen translate into the identical CDR3. This chain links TRBV9 with TRBJ2-2; possibly TRBD2 for D (5 bases). This CDR3 comprises 16 residues. The ends were cut back, 0 bases at V and 2 bases at J, with 11 bases in the middle. Germline V gene sequence: CDR1 SGDLS, CDR2 YYNGEE. The CDR3 DNA sequence: TGTGCCAGCAGCGTAGGGGCGGGTGTTAACACCGGGGAGCTGTTTTTT. Translation gives CASSVGAGVNTGELFF.

This clone was seen once. This rearrangement joins TRBV7-2 to TRBJ2-3; tentatively, D is TRBD1 (5 bases). Germline V gene data show CDR1 as SGHTA and CDR2 as FQGNSA. V dropped 1 base and J dropped 2 bases, with 10 bases sitting between them. This CDR3 region has 15 residues. The CDR3 loop is CASSLDRQTTDTQYF. For the CDR3, the DNA is TGTGCCAGCAGCTTAGATCGACAGACCACAGATACGCAGTATTTT. The variable domain in full, completed from reference TRBV7-2 and TRBJ2-3, reads GAGVSQSPSNKVTEKGKDVELRCDPISGHTALYWYRQSLGQGLEFLIYFQGNSAPDKSGLPSDRFSAERTGGSVSTLTIQRTQQEDSAVYLCASSLDRQTTDTQYFGPGTRLTVL.

The chain couples TRBV4-3 to TRBJ2-4, with TRBD2 identical over 7 bases. Germline V gene data show CDR1 as LGHNA and CDR2 as YSLEER. The V segment lost 2 bases and the J segment 9 bases; nucleotides outside the gene matches: 19. This CDR3 has 18 residues. For the CDR3, the DNA is TGCGCCAGCAGCCAACCAGTTTTCGGGGAGCGACTAGCAAGCATTCAGTACTTC. It specifies CASSQPVFGERLASIQYF.

The V call is TRBV4-1, the J call TRBJ1-4; a weak D match, TRBD1 (5 bases). Germline-derived CDR1 and CDR2 are MGHRA and YSYEKL. CDR3 size: 14 residues. Trimming stripped 3 bases from V and 7 bases from J, with 12 bases between. The CDR3 DNA sequence: TGCGCCAGCAGCCAGCCAGGGTCGGTTGAAAAACTGTTTTTT. Amino acids: CASSQPGSVEKLFF.

J is TRBJ2-2 and V is TRBV11-2, with TRBD1 identical over 8 bases. The V segment lost 1 base and the J segment 0 bases; nucleotides outside the gene matches: 4. Per germline, CDR1 SGHAT and CDR2 FQNNGV. CDR3 size: 17 residues. This CDR3 reads CASSLAGGAANTGELFF. DNA for the CDR3: TGTGCCAGCAGCTTAGCAGGGGGCGCCGCGAACACCGGGGAGCTGTTTTTT.

The chain uses TRBV27 and TRBJ2-7, with 11 bases identical to TRBD2. The V gene's germline CDR1 is MNHEY and CDR2 SMNVEV (reference sequence). The length of the CDR3 is 14 residues. After removal of 2 bases from V and 3 bases from J, the junction contained 0 bases not matched to a gene. CDR3 DNA: TGTGCCAGCAGTTTAGGGACTAGCGGCTACGAGCAGTACTTC. Residues: CASSLGTSGYEQYF.

The chain is built from TRBV6-1 and TRBJ1-3, with 7 nucleotides matching TRBD1. CDR1 and CDR2 from the germline V gene are MNHNS and SASEGT. Trimming took 1 base from V and 3 from J; bases not matched to a gene: 3. There are 15 residues in the CDR3. The DNA of the CDR3 is TGTGCCAGCAGTGAAGAGGGGGCGGTTGGAAACACCATATATTTT. This codes for CASSEEGAVGNTIYF.

V gene TRBV29-1 combines with J gene TRBJ2-7; 11 bases are a match to TRBD2. Losses at the gene ends were 4 bases for V and 6 bases for J; bases not matched to a gene: 5. The germline V gene has CDR1 SQVTM and CDR2 ANQGSEA. CDR3 length: 13 residues. The CDR3 sequence: CSVVLLAGAEQYF. Here the CDR3 DNA reads TGCAGCGTTGTCTTACTAGCGGGAGCCGAGCAGTACTTC.